Below are 31 T cell receptor beta chains sequenced from a single sample in a study of blood T cells in healthy people across ages. The use of a sample-barcoded 5' primer and a J-beta primer mix characterized a second PCR of about 7 to 12 cycles. TCRdb used MiXCR to reprocess the 5' RACE reads, holding one entry per CDR3 protein. The profile shows 1.5 million to 2 million distinct CDR3 sequences, around 48% of them singletons. Sequenced: blood. The receptors stem from a middle-aged woman in good health.

This clonotype turned up a few times. The V gene is TRBV13, the J gene TRBJ2-5; D gene uncertain. CDR1 is PRHDT and CDR2 is FYEKMQ in the germline V gene (reference sequence). This CDR3 region has 13 residues. V lost 4 bases, J lost 7 bases, and 13 bases lay in between. The CDR3 sequence is CASSYRQLGTQYF. CDR3 coding DNA: TGTGCCAGCAGCTACCGGCAATTGGGGACCCAGTACTTC.

This clonotype came up a few times. The V and J genes are TRBV7-9 and TRBJ1-2, with 7 nucleotides matching TRBD1. The CDR3 spans 16 residues. Germline V gene data show CDR1 as SEHNR and CDR2 as FQNEAQ (reference sequence). V lost 6 bases, J lost 6 bases, and 16 bases stayed unmatched. The CDR3 loop reads CASRRTGAQGSHGYTF. CDR3 coding DNA: TGTGCCAGCAGGCGAACAGGGGCGCAGGGAAGTCATGGCTACACCTTC.

This clonotype was seen a handful of times. CDR3 loop: CASSMGMPTDTQYF. CDR3 nucleotides: TGTGCCAGCAGCATGGGTATGCCGACAGATACGCAGTATTTT. The genes are TRBV7-3 and TRBJ2-3; D not certain. Trimming stripped 5 bases from V and 3 bases from J, with 12 bases between. CDR3 length: 14 amino acids. CDR1 SGHTA and CDR2 FQGTGA come from the germline V gene.

The rearrangement joins TRBV20-1 to TRBJ1-6; no reliable D call. The CDR3 loop spans 15 amino acids. V lost 1 base and J 8 bases, leaving 15 bases between the germline ends. Germline V gene lookup returns CDR1 DFQATT and CDR2 SNEGSKA (reference sequence). CDR3 nucleotides: TGCAGTGCTAGAGGCCCGGGCCCCGGGGATTCACCCCTCCACTTT. Amino acids: CSARGPGPGDSPLHF.

There are a few counts of this clonotype. The V and J genes are TRBV29-1 and TRBJ2-7; TRBD2 aligns across 8 bases. The V gene's germline CDR1 is SQVTM and CDR2 ANQGSEA. This CDR3 has 13 amino acids. V lost 7 bases and J lost 6; bases outside the gene matches: 11. CDR3 nucleotides: TGCAGCGGGGGAGGAGCGGGGGTTTCCGAGCAGTACTTC. Translating gives CSGGGAGVSEQYF.

This clonotype was recorded a few times. The V and J genes are TRBV28 and TRBJ1-2, with a tentative D call TRBD1 (5 bases). The CDR3 sequence is 14 residues long. Germline V gene lookup returns CDR1 MDHEN and CDR2 SYDVKM. V lost 4 bases and J 5 bases, leaving 14 bases between the germline ends. The CDR3 DNA is TGTGCCAGCAGTTCGGGGACTCGAGTTTATGGCTACACCTTC. Translated: CASSSGTRVYGYTF.

The chain joins TRBV7-2 to TRBJ1-2, with D maybe TRBD1 (5 bases). CDR1 is SGHTA and CDR2 is FQGNSA in the germline V gene. CDR3 length equals 14 residues. V was trimmed by 5 bases and J by 4 bases, leaving 14 bases between them. As DNA, the CDR3 is TGTGCCAGCAGCGGAAGGACAACCCGCTATGGCTACACCTTC. Its protein is CASSGRTTRYGYTF.

The CDR3 coding sequence is TGTGCCAGCAGCCCTATGGGTGAGCAGTTCTTC. Translating it yields CASSPMGEQFF. The chain links TRBV7-9 to TRBJ2-1; D is undetermined. Per germline, CDR1 SEHNR and CDR2 FQNEAQ (reference sequence). CDR3 size: 11 residues. Trimming cost V 5 bases and J 9 bases, with 8 bases left between them.

This clonotype was counted a few times. The chain combines TRBV2 with TRBJ2-5, with 12 nucleotides matching TRBD2. From germline, CDR1 is SNHLY and CDR2 FYNNEI. With V trimmed by 6 bases and J by 1 base, 6 bases remained unmatched. The CDR3 consists of 16 residues. CDR3 sequence: CASRPTSGGTQETQYF. The CDR3 region has the DNA TGTGCCAGCAGACCTACTAGCGGGGGGACCCAAGAGACCCAGTACTTC.

The V and J genes are TRBV5-1 and TRBJ2-7; 7 bases fit TRBD2. J was trimmed by 7 bases and V by 2 bases; bases with no gene match: 15. The germline V gene encodes CDR1 SGHRS and CDR2 YFSETQ. The CDR3 is 16 residues long. This CDR3 is CASSLTTSSRFDEQYF. DNA of the CDR3: TGCGCCAGCAGCTTAACGACTAGCAGTCGTTTCGATGAGCAGTACTTC.

J is TRBJ2-3 and V is TRBV20-1; the match to TRBD2 covers 8 bases. The length of the CDR3 is 16 residues. Germline assignment: CDR1 DFQATT and CDR2 SNEGSKA (reference sequence). Losses at the gene ends were 6 bases for V and 0 bases for J; bases not matched to a gene: 11. CDR3 nucleotide sequence: TGCAGTGCAGGGCCGGGACTAGACAAGAGCACAGATACGCAGTATTTT. Its translation is CSAGPGLDKSTDTQYF.

V and J are TRBV24-1 and TRBJ1-4, with D tentatively TRBD1 (6 bases). Germline values: CDR1 KGHDR, CDR2 SFDVKD. The length of the CDR3 is 15 residues. The V end lost 7 bases, the J end lost 0 bases, and 11 bases lay between the germline ends. The chain's CDR3 is CATSLGQTTNEKLFF. The CDR3 DNA reads TGTGCCACCAGCCTTGGACAGACAACTAATGAAAAACTGTTTTTT.

The chain links TRBV11-2 to TRBJ1-2, with 9 nucleotides matching TRBD1. CDR1 SGHAT and CDR2 FQNNGV come from the germline V gene. V shed 6 bases, J shed 8 bases, and the junction held 10 bases outside the gene matches. This CDR3 is 14 amino acids long. The CDR3, as DNA: TGTGCCAGCAGGGCAACAGGGGGCTATCGGGGCTACACCTTC. This codes for CASRATGGYRGYTF.

This clonotype was picked up a small number of times. The chain couples TRBV6-6 to TRBJ2-7, with TRBD1 matching over 7 bases. The germline CDR1 and CDR2 sequences are MNHNY and SVGAGI (reference sequence). The ends lost 7 bases at V and 5 bases at J; junction bases unmatched: 11. The CDR3 sequence is 14 residues long. The CDR3 here is CASTELGGTNEQYF. The CDR3 DNA sequence: TGTGCCAGCACCGAGCTAGGGGGCACGAACGAGCAGTACTTC.

The rearrangement joins TRBV12-3 or TRBV12-4 to TRBJ2-1; 8 bases are a match to TRBD1. CDR3 length: 16 residues. Unmatched junction bases numbered 12, after V lost 3 bases and J lost 8 bases. The CDR3 reads CASSFSPGQAPDEQFF. DNA for the CDR3: TGTGCCAGCAGTTTCAGCCCGGGACAGGCTCCGGATGAGCAGTTCTTC.

The V gene is TRBV3-1, the J gene TRBJ2-3; 9 nucleotides align to TRBD2. Germline lookup yields CDR1 LGHDT and CDR2 YNNKEL (reference sequence). The CDR3 loop spans 17 amino acids. V was clipped by 4 bases and J by 2 bases; unmatched bases: 10. CDR3 sequence: CASSPTRIAGVTDTQYF. The CDR3 nucleotides are TGTGCCAGCAGCCCCACGAGGATAGCGGGGGTCACAGATACGCAGTATTTT.

This clonotype turned up a few times. The V gene is TRBV25-1, the J gene TRBJ2-5; TRBD2 matches 11 bases. Germline V gives CDR1 MGHDK, CDR2 SYGVNS. The junction had 8 bases not matched to a gene; V was cut back by 7 bases and J by 4 bases. The CDR3 runs to 15 residues. CDR3 sequence reads: CASMLSGGAGETQYF. The CDR3 DNA reads as TGTGCCAGCATGCTTAGCGGGGGGGCGGGAGAGACCCAGTACTTC.

This chain links TRBV20-1 with TRBJ2-3; 8 bases agree with TRBD2. The CDR3 length is 18 residues. The V segment lost 4 bases and the J segment 8 bases; nucleotides outside the gene matches: 23. CDR1 is DFQATT and CDR2 is SNEGSKA in the germline V gene (reference sequence). Written as DNA, the CDR3 is TGCAGTGCTAAGGGCGGGGGGTCCACGAAACCAGACCTGGGTACGCAGTATTTT. Encoded protein: CSAKGGGSTKPDLGTQYF.

The rearrangement joins TRBV18 to TRBJ2-7; D call uncertain. This CDR3 is built from 11 residues. V was trimmed by 6 bases and J by 7 bases, leaving 10 bases between them. Germline V CDR1 and CDR2: KGHSH, LQKENI. CDR3 region: CASSPSWEQYF. CDR3 nucleotides: TGTGCCAGCTCCCCTTCTTGGGAGCAGTACTTC.

This clonotype came up a few times. This sequence joins TRBV7-3 and TRBJ2-1; 8 bases line up with TRBD1. The V gene end was trimmed by 6 bases and the J gene end by 8 bases; junction bases not matched to a gene: 9. Germline CDR1 and CDR2: SGHTA and FQGTGA. This CDR3 is built from 14 residues. In nucleotides, the CDR3 is TGTGCCAGCAGTTCCGGACAGGGCAGAGATGAGCAGTTCTTC. It codes for CASSSGQGRDEQFF.

The table lists this clonotype with a few counts. The V and J genes are TRBV11-1 and TRBJ2-1; 7 bases are shared with TRBD2. Germline CDR1 is SGHAT and CDR2 is FQDESV (reference sequence). The junction had 8 bases not matched to a gene; V was cut back by 1 base and J by 2 bases. CDR3 length equals 17 residues. CDR3 sequence reads: CASSLVLADLAYNEQFF. The DNA of the CDR3 is TGTGCCAGCAGCTTAGTTCTAGCGGACCTAGCCTACAATGAGCAGTTCTTC.

Only a few counts were recorded for this clonotype. This rearrangement joins TRBV4-2 to TRBJ2-7; 10 nucleotides line up with TRBD2. Germline CDR1 reads LGHNA; CDR2 reads YNFKEQ. The CDR3 length is 16 residues. The J segment lost 3 bases and the V segment lost 3 bases, leaving 8 bases of the junction unmatched. CDR3 sequence: CASSQGAGGGFYEQYF. The CDR3 bases are TGTGCCAGCAGCCAGGGAGCGGGGGGGGGCTTCTACGAGCAGTACTTC.

The chain has TRBV11-2 and TRBJ2-6; D is possibly TRBD1 or TRBD2 (6 bases each). Germline V lookup: CDR1 SGHAT, CDR2 FQNNGV. Trimming shortened V by 8 bases and J by 0 bases, and 11 bases separated the two germline ends. This CDR3 has 15 residues. This CDR3 is CASGGGPSGANVLTF. In DNA form, the CDR3 reads TGTGCCAGCGGTGGGGGGCCCTCTGGGGCCAACGTCCTGACTTTC.

This sequence joins TRBV6-5 and TRBJ2-5; D is undetermined. Germline assignment: CDR1 MNHEY and CDR2 SVGAGI. This CDR3 contains 13 residues. V was cut by 10 bases and J by 2 bases, with 14 bases left in between. The CDR3 DNA reads TGTGCCATCGCGCGGCGGATACAAGAGACCCAGTACTTC. Translating gives CAIARRIQETQYF.

The chain combines TRBV12-3 or TRBV12-4 with TRBJ1-6, with D possibly being TRBD1 (6 bases). This CDR3 spans 15 amino acids. The ends were cut back, 3 bases at V and 8 bases at J, with 14 bases in the middle. The CDR3 DNA sequence: TGTGCCAGCAGTTTCCAAGGGGGGGGTTATTCACCCCTCCACTTT. The encoded protein is CASSFQGGGYSPLHF.

Concerning this clonotype: A read error may account for a junction end that differs from germline. The chain combines TRBV6-1 with TRBJ2-6; TRBD1 is a possible D gene (6 bases). Looked up from germline, CDR1 is MNHNS and CDR2 is SASEGT. The CDR3 contains 21 residues. CDR3 loop: CASSLEQGFADIRSGTNVLTF. In DNA form, the CDR3 reads TGTGCCAGCAGTCTAGAACAGGGTTTCGCCGATATTCGCTCTGGGACCAACGTCCTGACTTTC.

This clonotype was counted between two and nine times. The genes are TRBV29-1 and TRBJ2-7; 7 bases match TRBD1. The end of the DNA aligns better with TRBJ2-4, so the J call may be wrong. The CDR3 runs to 13 residues. CDR1 is SQVTM, CDR2 ANQGSEA, per germline. This CDR3 reads CSVPNPTGYIQYF. The CDR3 nucleotides are TGCAGCGTTCCCAACCCGACAGGGTACATTCAGTACTTC.

This chain joins TRBV6-2 or TRBV6-3 and TRBJ1-2; possible D gene TRBD1, 5 bases. There are 16 residues in the CDR3. Germline loops: CDR1 MNHEY, CDR2 SVGEGT. The V and J ends lost 6 bases and 0 bases respectively, with 17 bases between them. The CDR3 region has the DNA TGTGCCAGCAGGGATACGGGACGGCGGACTAACTATGGCTACACCTTC. Translation gives CASRDTGRRTNYGYTF.

This clonotype came up a few times. The rearrangement joins TRBV7-9 to TRBJ1-2; 7 bases align to TRBD1. CDR1 is SEHNR, CDR2 FQNEAQ, per germline (reference sequence). The trim removed 5 bases at V and 4 bases at J, leaving 4 bases unmatched. The CDR3 loop spans 13 amino acids. The CDR3 loop reads CASSQAGGYGYTF. In DNA, the CDR3 is TGTGCCAGCAGCCAAGCAGGGGGCTATGGCTACACCTTC.

The V gene is TRBV6-1, the J gene TRBJ2-2; 11 bases fit TRBD1. This CDR3 has 17 amino acids. V lost 6 bases, J lost 4 bases, and 10 bases stayed unmatched. CDR1 is MNHNS and CDR2 is SASEGT in the germline V gene. The CDR3 DNA sequence: TGTGCCAGCAGCGACCTACCGGGACAGGGGGGCACCGGGGAGCTGTTTTTT. Protein sequence: CASSDLPGQGGTGELFF.

The gene calls are TRBV5-1 and TRBJ2-4, with TRBD2 matching 14 bases. Germline lookup yields CDR1 SGHRS and CDR2 YFSETQ. Trimming at V came to 1 base and at J to 13 bases, leaving 13 bases not matched to a gene. This CDR3 is 17 amino acids long. The DNA of the CDR3 is TGCGCCAGCAGCTTGAGGACTAGCGGGGGGCCGGGGGATGAGCAGTACTTC. Translated: CASSLRTSGGPGDEQYF.